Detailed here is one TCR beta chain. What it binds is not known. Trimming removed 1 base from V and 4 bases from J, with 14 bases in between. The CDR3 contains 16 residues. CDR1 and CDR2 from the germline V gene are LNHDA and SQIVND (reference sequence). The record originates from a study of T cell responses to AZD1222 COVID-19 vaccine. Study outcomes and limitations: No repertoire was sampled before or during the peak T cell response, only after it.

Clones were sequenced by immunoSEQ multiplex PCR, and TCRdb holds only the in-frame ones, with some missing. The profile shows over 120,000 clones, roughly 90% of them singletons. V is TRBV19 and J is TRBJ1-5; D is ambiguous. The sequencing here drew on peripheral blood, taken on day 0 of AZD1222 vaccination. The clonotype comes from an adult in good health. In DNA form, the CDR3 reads TGTGCCAGTAGTATAGGCAACCGGGCGCCTAATCAGCCCCAGCATTTT. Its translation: CASSIGNRAPNQPQHF. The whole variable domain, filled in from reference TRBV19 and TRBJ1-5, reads DGGITQSPKYLFRKEGQNVTLSCEQNLNHDAMYWYRQDPGQGLRLIYYSQIVNDFQKGDIAEGYSVSREKKESFPLTVTSAQKNPTAFYLCASSIGNRAPNQPQHFGDGTRLSIL.